This is a list of T cell receptor beta chains from one sample in a study of T cell changes during pregnancy in multiple sclerosis. This table comes from immunoSEQ multiplex PCR, and its TCRdb copy is limited to in-frame clones, with some not included. The data show fewer than 80,000 clones, roughly 90% seen once. The sample here was CD4+ T cells from peripheral blood mononuclear cells, taken in the third trimester of pregnancy. Receptors originate from a female donor in good health, enrolled as a control in a pregnancy study. The CDR3 runs from the conserved cysteine through the conserved F or W.

>TRBV6-1|TRBJ1-5
CASRQIPNQPQHF
>TRBV7-2|TRBJ2-2
CASSLDRVGSTGELFF
>TRBV2|TRBJ1-5
CASSDLDRVRQPQHF
>TRBV6-5|TRBJ1-2
CASSSSGDRGHGYTF
>TRBV10-2|TRBJ1-2
CASREKTEGRGVSYGYTF
>TRBV19|TRBJ2-7
CASSGQVSSYEQYF
>TRBV7-8|TRBJ1-2
CASSLRDSLYGYTF
>TRBV9|TRBJ1-2
CASSVGGVANYGYTF
>TRBV27|TRBJ1-1
CASSLNRNTEAFF
>TRBV7-9|TRBJ2-2
CASSLTGGRDTGELFF
>TRBV9|TRBJ1-2
CASSVPGQGSGYTF
>TRBV10-3|TRBJ2-7
CAISGQGSNEQYF
>TRBV7-3|TRBJ1-1
CASSLTGEEAFF
>TRBV5-4|TRBJ2-2
CASSALRASGESGELFF
>TRBV7-9|TRBJ2-1
CASSRQRNEQFF
>TRBV30|TRBJ2-7
CAWQTGDYEQYF
>TRBV9|TRBJ1-6
CASSGGQGRRSPLHF
>TRBV7-2|TRBJ1-6
CASSDTPSYNSPLHF
>TRBV12-5|TRBJ2-1
CASGSGGTGDYNEQFF
>TRBV5-8|TRBJ1-2
CASTTRTLPANYGYTF
>TRBV6-1|TRBJ2-7
CASSERQEQYF
>TRBV7-8|TRBJ2-5
CASSPRLATPQETQYF
>TRBV10-3|TRBJ1-2
CAISAGETNYGYTF
>TRBV4-3|TRBJ2-2
CASSQDRTSGLTGELFF
>TRBV5-6|TRBJ2-4
CASSLRQGAGKNIQYF
>TRBV4-3|TRBJ2-7
CASSQDGSGQALLHEQYF
>TRBV9|TRBJ2-5
CASSVDRGQETQYF
>TRBV30|TRBJ2-3
CAWSRNTGRSVTQYF
>TRBV9|TRBJ1-4
CASSAQGASNEKLFF
>TRBV20-1|TRBJ1-2
CSATGVYGYTF
>TRBV30|TRBJ2-1
CACIPGDPYNEQFF
>TRBV7-9|TRBJ1-1
CASSLNSGGTEAFF
>TRBV11-2|TRBJ2-2
CASSPDRANTGELFF
>TRBV30|TRBJ2-1
CAWSVRLAGPLFNEQFF
>TRBV30|TRBJ2-5
CAWSVNSRGETQYF